The 6 T cell receptor beta chains below come from one sample, sequenced in a study of Graves' ophthalmopathy and Graves' hyperthyroidism. TCR beta CDR3 amplification used RNA transcripts. RT-PCR with HTBI primers came first, then second-round multiplex PCR. One entry per CDR3 protein results from TCRdb running MiXCR on the multiplex PCR reads. Of approximately 410,000 distinct CDR3 sequences listed, 15% were seen once; the top ten hold 7%. The sequenced sample was peripheral blood. The receptors originated from a woman under 30 with stable Graves' hyperthyroidism.

This clonotype was recorded at least ten times. The chain uses TRBV29-1 and TRBJ2-5, with D uncertain. Trimming took off 7 bases at V and 2 bases at J, with 11 bases between the two ends. This CDR3 has 12 amino acids. Per germline, CDR1 SQVTM and CDR2 ANQGSEA. The CDR3 nucleotides are TGCAGCGCCCAACCCCGGCAAGAGACCCAGTACTTC. This encodes CSAQPRQETQYF.

This clonotype was recorded a few times. The chain recombines TRBV3-1 with TRBJ1-1; D call uncertain. Germline CDR1 LGHDT, CDR2 YNNKEL (reference sequence). V lost 4 bases to trimming and J lost 1 base, with 13 bases between them. The CDR3 runs to 15 residues. The CDR3 here is CASSPYNPTNTEAFF. The CDR3 nucleotides are TGTGCCAGCAGCCCCTACAACCCGACGAACACTGAAGCTTTCTTT.

This clonotype was observed many times. The V call is TRBV7-8, the J call TRBJ1-1; the D is unclear. Trimming removed 5 bases from V and 5 bases from J, with 9 bases in between. CDR3 length equals 12 residues. Germline V gene lookup returns CDR1 SGHVS and CDR2 FQNEAQ. The CDR3 is CASSETGTEAFF. Here the CDR3 DNA reads TGTGCCAGCAGCGAGACGGGGACTGAAGCTTTCTTT.

This clonotype was picked up a small number of times. In DNA, the CDR3 is TGTGCCAGCTCCCCCACATGGTTGGACACTGAAGCTTTCTTT. The encoded protein is CASSPTWLDTEAFF. The genes are TRBV18 and TRBJ1-1; D gene unclear. The germline gives CDR1 KGHSH, CDR2 LQKENI. The CDR3 sequence is 14 residues long. Between the trimmed V and J ends, which lost 6 bases and 3 bases, there was a span of 14 bases.

The rearrangement links TRBV6-5 to TRBJ2-6; 7 bases agree with TRBD2. The germline V gene encodes CDR1 MNHEY and CDR2 SVGAGI. The ends lost 6 bases at V and 4 bases at J; junction bases unmatched: 12. The CDR3 totals 17 residues. CDR3 residues: CASSYGGIPRGANVLTF. CDR3 sequence (DNA): TGTGCCAGCAGCTACGGGGGGATCCCCAGGGGGGCCAACGTCCTGACTTTC.

The table lists this clonotype with many counts. The J gene is TRBJ1-1, the V gene TRBV2; 9 bases agree with TRBD1. There are 11 residues in the CDR3. CDR1 SNHLY and CDR2 FYNNEI come from the germline V gene. Unmatched junction bases numbered 4, after V lost 10 bases and J lost 7 bases. The CDR3 DNA sequence: TGTGCCATCGGGACAGGGTTTGAAGCTTTCTTT. This codes for CAIGTGFEAFF.